These 10 T cell receptor beta chains were sequenced from one sample in a study of shared clonotypes between healthy human individuals. It was CD45RO-negative cells, positively selected for CCR7, that made up naive CD8 cells, with terminally differentiated effector memory CD45RA+ cells excluded. Clones were sequenced by immunoSEQ multiplex PCR, and TCRdb holds only the in-frame ones, with some missing. This repertoire shows 1.5 million to 2.5 million clones, 85% to 95% found once; its top ten account for 1.2%. Specimen: naive CD8+ T cells sorted from blood. The receptors shown here come from a man between 18 and 35 years old in good health.

This chain uses TRBV11-2 with TRBJ2-2; TRBD1 is a possible D gene (5 bases). This CDR3 has 16 residues. Trimming cost V 7 bases and J 5 bases, with 20 bases left between them. The germline V gene encodes CDR1 SGHAT and CDR2 FQNNGV. The CDR3, as DNA: TGTGCCAGCACCTCTCCGTCGGTGGGGCGGACCGGGGAGCTGTTTTTT. It encodes CASTSPSVGRTGELFF.

The chain uses TRBV6-1 and TRBJ2-7; TRBD1 matches 7 bases. This CDR3 contains 15 residues. J lost 0 bases, V lost 4 bases, and 6 bases had no gene match. CDR1 is MNHNS and CDR2 is SASEGT in the germline V gene. The CDR3 loop reads CASSVSRDSSYEQYF. The CDR3 nucleotides read TGTGCCAGCAGTGTCTCCCGGGACAGCTCCTACGAGCAGTACTTC.

This sequence joins TRBV19 and TRBJ2-1, with a possible D match to TRBD2 (6 bases). Trimming removed 8 bases from V and 4 bases from J, with 12 bases in between. The CDR3 spans 13 residues. Germline V gene data show CDR1 as LNHDA and CDR2 as SQIVND (reference sequence). As DNA, the CDR3 is TGTGCCAGTGGTTACGCGGGATACAATGAGCAGTTCTTC. This encodes CASGYAGYNEQFF.

The chain joins TRBV4-2 to TRBJ2-1; tentatively, D is TRBD1 (6 bases). This CDR3 spans 12 amino acids. Germline V CDR1 and CDR2: LGHNA, YNFKEQ. V was shortened by 3 bases and J by 16 bases, with 16 bases between the two germline ends. The CDR3 protein is CASSQGEGGLFF. The CDR3 DNA reads as TGTGCCAGCAGCCAGGGGGAAGGGGGTTTATTCTTC.

V is TRBV6-1 and J is TRBJ2-7; D ambiguous. The germline V and J ends were trimmed by 1 base and 2 bases, with 9 bases remaining between them. Germline assignment: CDR1 MNHNS and CDR2 SASEGT. The CDR3 length is 14 residues. The chain's CDR3 is CASSEGVPAYEQYF. The DNA of the CDR3 is TGTGCCAGCAGTGAAGGGGTCCCCGCCTACGAGCAGTACTTC.

V usage is TRBV29-1 and J usage is TRBJ1-2; D remains unclear. This CDR3 contains 16 residues. V was pared by 0 bases and J by 4 bases, with 18 bases between. CDR1 is SQVTM and CDR2 is ANQGSEA in the germline V gene. The CDR3 coding sequence is TGCAGCGTTGAAGAGCGAACAAAGGCCCCGTTCTATGGCTACACCTTC. It yields the protein CSVEERTKAPFYGYTF.

The CDR3: CASSLARLAGSTGELFF. As DNA, the CDR3 is TGCGCCAGCAGCTTGGCCCGGCTAGCGGGTTCTACCGGGGAGCTGTTTTTT. The chain is built from TRBV5-1 and TRBJ2-2; 8 positions match TRBD2. The junction had 9 bases not matched to a gene; V was cut back by 0 bases and J by 5 bases. The CDR3 loop spans 17 amino acids. Germline assignment: CDR1 SGHRS and CDR2 YFSETQ.

Points on this clone: The sample has other DNA sequences that encode this CDR3 too. The V gene is TRBV11-2, the J gene TRBJ2-7; the D gene is possibly TRBD1 (5 bases). The CDR3 runs to 13 residues. Germline values: CDR1 SGHAT, CDR2 FQNNGV. Between the trimmed V and J ends, which lost 3 bases and 1 base, there was a span of 7 bases. The CDR3 DNA reads as TGTGCCAGCAGCTTCGACAGTTCCTACGAGCAGTACTTC. Its translation: CASSFDSSYEQYF.

The chain links TRBV10-3 to TRBJ2-2; perhaps TRBD1 as D (6 bases). The CDR3 extends over 15 amino acids. The V gene lost 8 bases and the J gene lost 2 bases, with 15 bases spanning the gap. Germline CDR1 reads ENHRY; CDR2 reads SYGVKD. CDR3 amino acids: CAIEPRDTNTGELFF. The CDR3 DNA reads as TGTGCCATCGAACCCCGGGACACCAACACCGGGGAGCTGTTTTTT.

The V gene is TRBV10-1, the J gene TRBJ2-3; D may be TRBD1 or TRBD2 (5 bases each). There are 13 residues in the CDR3. Germline lookup yields CDR1 WNHNN and CDR2 SYGVQD (reference sequence). The V gene lost 3 bases and the J gene lost 5 bases, with 9 bases spanning the gap. This CDR3 is CASSDEGQDTQYF. The CDR3 DNA follows: TGCGCCAGCAGTGACGAGGGGCAAGATACGCAGTATTTT.